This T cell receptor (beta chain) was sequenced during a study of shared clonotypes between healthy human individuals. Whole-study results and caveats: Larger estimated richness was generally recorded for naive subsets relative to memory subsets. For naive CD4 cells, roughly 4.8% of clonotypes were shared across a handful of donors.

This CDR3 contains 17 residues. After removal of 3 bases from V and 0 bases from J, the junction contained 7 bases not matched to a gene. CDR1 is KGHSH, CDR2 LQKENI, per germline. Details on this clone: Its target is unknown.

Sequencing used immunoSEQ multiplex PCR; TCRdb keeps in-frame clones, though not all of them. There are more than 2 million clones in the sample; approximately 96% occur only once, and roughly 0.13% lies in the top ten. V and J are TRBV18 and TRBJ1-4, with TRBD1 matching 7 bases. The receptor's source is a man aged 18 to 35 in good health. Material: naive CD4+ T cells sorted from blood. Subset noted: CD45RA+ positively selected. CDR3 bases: TGTGCCAGCTCACCCGGGACAGAAAGAGCAACTAATGAAAAACTGTTTTTT. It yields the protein CASSPGTERATNEKLFF.